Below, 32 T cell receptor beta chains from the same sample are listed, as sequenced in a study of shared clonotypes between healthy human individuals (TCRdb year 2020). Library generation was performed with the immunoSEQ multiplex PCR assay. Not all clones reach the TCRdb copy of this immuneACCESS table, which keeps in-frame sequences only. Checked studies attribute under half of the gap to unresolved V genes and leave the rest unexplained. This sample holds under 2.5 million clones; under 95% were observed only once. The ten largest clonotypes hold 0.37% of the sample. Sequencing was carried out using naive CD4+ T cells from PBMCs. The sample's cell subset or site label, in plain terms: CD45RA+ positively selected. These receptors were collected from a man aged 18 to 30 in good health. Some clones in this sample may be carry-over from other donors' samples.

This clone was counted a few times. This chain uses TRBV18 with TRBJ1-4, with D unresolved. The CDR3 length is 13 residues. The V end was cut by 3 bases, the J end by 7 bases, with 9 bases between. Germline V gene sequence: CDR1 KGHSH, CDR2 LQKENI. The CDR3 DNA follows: TGTGCCAGCTCACCCGCGGGTGGTGAAAAACTGTTTTTT. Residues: CASSPAGGEKLFF. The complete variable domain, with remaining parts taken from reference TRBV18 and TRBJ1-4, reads NAGVMQNPRHLVRRRGQEARLRCSPMKGHSHVYWYRQLPEEGLKFMVYLQKENIIDESGMPKERFSAEFPKEGPSILRIQQVVRGDSAAYFCASSPAGGEKLFFGSGTQLSVL.

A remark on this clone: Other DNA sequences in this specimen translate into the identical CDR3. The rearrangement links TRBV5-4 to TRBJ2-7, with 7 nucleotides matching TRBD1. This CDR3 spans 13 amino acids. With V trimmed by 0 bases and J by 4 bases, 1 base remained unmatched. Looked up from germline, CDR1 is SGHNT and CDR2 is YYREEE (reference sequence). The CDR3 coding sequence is TGTGCCAGCAGCTTGGACAGGGGTTACGAGCAGTACTTC. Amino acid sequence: CASSLDRGYEQYF.

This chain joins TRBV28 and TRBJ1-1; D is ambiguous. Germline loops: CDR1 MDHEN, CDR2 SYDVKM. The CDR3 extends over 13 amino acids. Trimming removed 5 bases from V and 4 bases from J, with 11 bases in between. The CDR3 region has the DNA TGTGCCAGCAGTGGGAGGGTTGGCACTGAAGCTTTCTTT. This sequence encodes CASSGRVGTEAFF.

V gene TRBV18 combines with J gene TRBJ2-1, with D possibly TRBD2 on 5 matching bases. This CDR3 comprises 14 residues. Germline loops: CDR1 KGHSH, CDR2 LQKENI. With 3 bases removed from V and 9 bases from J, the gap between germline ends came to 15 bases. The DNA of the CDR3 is TGTGCCAGCTCACCCCTGGCGGGCGATGGTGAGCAGTTCTTC. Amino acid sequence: CASSPLAGDGEQFF.

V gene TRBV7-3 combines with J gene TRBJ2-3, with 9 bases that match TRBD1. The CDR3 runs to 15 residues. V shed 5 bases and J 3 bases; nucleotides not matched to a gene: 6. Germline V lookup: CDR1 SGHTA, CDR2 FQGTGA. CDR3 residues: CASSIDRGETDTQYF. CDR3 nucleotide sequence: TGTGCCAGCAGCATCGACAGGGGGGAGACAGATACGCAGTATTTT.

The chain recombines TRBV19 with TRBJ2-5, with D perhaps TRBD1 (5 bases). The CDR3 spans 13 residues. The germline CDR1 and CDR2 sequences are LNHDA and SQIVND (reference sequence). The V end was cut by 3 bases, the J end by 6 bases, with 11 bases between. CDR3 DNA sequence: TGTGCCAGTAGTATCGCAGGGATGCAGACCCAGTACTTC. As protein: CASSIAGMQTQYF. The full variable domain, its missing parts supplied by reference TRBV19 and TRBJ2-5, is DGGITQSPKYLFRKEGQNVTLSCEQNLNHDAMYWYRQDPGQGLRLIYYSQIVNDFQKGDIAEGYSVSREKKESFPLTVTSAQKNPTAFYLCASSIAGMQTQYFGPGTRLLVL.

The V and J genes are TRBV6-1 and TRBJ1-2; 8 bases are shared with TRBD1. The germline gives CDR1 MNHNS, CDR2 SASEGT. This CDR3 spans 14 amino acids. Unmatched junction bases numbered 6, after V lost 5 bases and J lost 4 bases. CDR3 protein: CASSSRDRGYGYTF. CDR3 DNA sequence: TGTGCCAGCAGTTCTCGCGACAGGGGCTATGGCTACACCTTC.

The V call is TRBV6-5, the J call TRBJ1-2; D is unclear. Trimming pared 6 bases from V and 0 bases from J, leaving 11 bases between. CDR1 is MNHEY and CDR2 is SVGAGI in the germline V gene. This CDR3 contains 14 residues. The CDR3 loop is CASSLQRANYGYTF. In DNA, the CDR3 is TGTGCCAGCAGCCTACAAAGAGCTAACTATGGCTACACCTTC.

As DNA, the CDR3 is TGTGCTACCAGCCGCATACCTCCTAGCTCCTACAATGAGCAGTTCTTC. It yields the protein CATSRIPPSSYNEQFF. This chain uses TRBV27 with TRBJ2-1; D gene uncertain. The CDR3 is 16 amino acids. Germline V gene data show CDR1 as MNHEY and CDR2 as SMNVEV (reference sequence).

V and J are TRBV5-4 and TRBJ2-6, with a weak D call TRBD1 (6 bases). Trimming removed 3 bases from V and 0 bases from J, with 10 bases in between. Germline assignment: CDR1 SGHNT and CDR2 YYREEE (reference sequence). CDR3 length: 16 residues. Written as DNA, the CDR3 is TGTGCCAGCAGCTCGAGACAGGCCTCTGGGGCCAACGTCCTGACTTTC. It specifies CASSSRQASGANVLTF.

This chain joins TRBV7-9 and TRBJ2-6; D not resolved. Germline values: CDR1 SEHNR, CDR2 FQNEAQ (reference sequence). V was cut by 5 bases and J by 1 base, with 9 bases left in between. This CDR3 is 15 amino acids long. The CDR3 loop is CASSMYESGANVLTF. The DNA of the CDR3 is TGTGCCAGCAGCATGTACGAGTCTGGGGCCAACGTCCTGACTTTC.

The chain's CDR3 is CASSVGSTDTQYF. The DNA for the CDR3 is TGTGCCAGCAGCGTAGGGAGCACAGATACGCAGTATTTT. The chain combines TRBV7-3 with TRBJ2-3; D remains ambiguous. CDR3 length equals 13 residues. Per the germline V gene, CDR1 is SGHTA and CDR2 is FQGTGA. V was trimmed by 5 bases and J by 0 bases, leaving 6 bases between them.

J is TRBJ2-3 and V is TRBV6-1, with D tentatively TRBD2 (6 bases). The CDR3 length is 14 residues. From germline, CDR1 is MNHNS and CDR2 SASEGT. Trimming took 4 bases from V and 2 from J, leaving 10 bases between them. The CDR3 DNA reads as TGTGCCAGCAGTGTAAGGCGGGACACAGATACGCAGTATTTT. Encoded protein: CASSVRRDTDTQYF.

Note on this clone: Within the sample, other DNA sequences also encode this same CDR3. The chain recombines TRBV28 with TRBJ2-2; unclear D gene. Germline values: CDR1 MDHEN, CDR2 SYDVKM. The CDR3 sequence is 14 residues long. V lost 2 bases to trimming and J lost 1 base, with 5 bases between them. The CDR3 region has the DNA TGTGCCAGCAGTTTACAAAGGAACACCGGGGAGCTGTTTTTT. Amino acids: CASSLQRNTGELFF. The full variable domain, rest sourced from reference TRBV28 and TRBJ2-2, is DVKVTQSSRYLVKRTGEKVFLECVQDMDHENMFWYRQDPGLGLRLIYFSYDVKMKEKGDIPEGYSVSREKKERFSLILESASTNQTSMYLCASSLQRNTGELFFGEGSRLTVL.

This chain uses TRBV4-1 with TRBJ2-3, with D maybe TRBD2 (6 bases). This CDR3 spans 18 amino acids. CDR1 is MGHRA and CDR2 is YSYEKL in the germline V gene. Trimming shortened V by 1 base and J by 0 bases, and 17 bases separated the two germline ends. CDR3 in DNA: TGCGCCAGCAGCCAAGGCGATGCGGCTAGCGAGAGCACAGATACGCAGTATTTT. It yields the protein CASSQGDAASESTDTQYF.

CDR3 loop: CASSLVVRGETQYF. The CDR3 DNA reads as TGTGCCAGCAGCTTAGTAGTCAGGGGGGAGACCCAGTACTTC. This chain links TRBV11-2 with TRBJ2-5; TRBD1 matches 7 bases. The CDR3 loop spans 14 amino acids. The trim removed 1 base at V and 5 bases at J, leaving 4 bases unmatched. CDR1 SGHAT and CDR2 FQNNGV come from the germline V gene.

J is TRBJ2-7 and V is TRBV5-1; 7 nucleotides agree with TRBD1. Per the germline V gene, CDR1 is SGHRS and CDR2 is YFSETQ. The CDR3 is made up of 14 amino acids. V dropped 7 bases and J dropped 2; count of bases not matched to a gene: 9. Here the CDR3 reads CASLLRDSPYEQYF. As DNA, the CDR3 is TGCGCCAGCCTTCTCCGGGACAGCCCCTACGAGCAGTACTTC.

DNA of the CDR3: TGTGCCAGCAGTTTCTCGACAGCCGAGGATCAGCCCCAGCATTTT. Translation: CASSFSTAEDQPQHF. The chain links TRBV27 to TRBJ1-5; tentatively, D is TRBD1 (5 bases). V lost 3 bases, J lost 5 bases, and 14 bases lay in between. CDR1 is MNHEY and CDR2 is SMNVEV in the germline V gene (reference sequence). This CDR3 is 15 amino acids long.

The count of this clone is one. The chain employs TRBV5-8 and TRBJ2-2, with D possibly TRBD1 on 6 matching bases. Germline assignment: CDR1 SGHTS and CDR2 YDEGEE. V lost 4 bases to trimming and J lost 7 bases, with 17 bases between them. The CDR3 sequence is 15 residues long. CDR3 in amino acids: CASSETKTGVGELFF. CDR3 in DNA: TGTGCCAGCAGCGAAACCAAGACAGGCGTCGGGGAGCTGTTTTTT.

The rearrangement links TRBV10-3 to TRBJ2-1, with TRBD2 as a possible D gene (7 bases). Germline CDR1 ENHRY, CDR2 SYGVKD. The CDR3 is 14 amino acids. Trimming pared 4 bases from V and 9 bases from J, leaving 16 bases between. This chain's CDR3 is CAISVEGGGGEQFF. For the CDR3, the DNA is TGTGCCATCAGTGTGGAGGGAGGGGGTGGTGAGCAGTTCTTC.

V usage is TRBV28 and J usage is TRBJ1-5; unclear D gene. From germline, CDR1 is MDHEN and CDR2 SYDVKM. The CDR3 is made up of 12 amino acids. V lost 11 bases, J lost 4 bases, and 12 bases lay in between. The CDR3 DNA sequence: TGTGCCTGTGGTATGGGTAATCAGCCCCAGCATTTT. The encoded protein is CACGMGNQPQHF.

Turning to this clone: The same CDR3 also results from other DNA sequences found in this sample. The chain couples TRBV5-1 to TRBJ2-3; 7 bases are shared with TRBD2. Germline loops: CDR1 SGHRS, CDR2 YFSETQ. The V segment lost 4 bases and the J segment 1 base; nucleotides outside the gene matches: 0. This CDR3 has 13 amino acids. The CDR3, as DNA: TGCGCCAGCAGCGCGGGGGGCACAGATACGCAGTATTTT. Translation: CASSAGGTDTQYF.

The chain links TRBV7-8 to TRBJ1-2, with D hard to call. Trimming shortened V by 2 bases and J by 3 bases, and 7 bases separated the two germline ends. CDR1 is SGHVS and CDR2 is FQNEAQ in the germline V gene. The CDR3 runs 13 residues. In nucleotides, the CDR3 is TGTGCCAGCAGCTTAACTGCACACTATGGCTACACCTTC. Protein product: CASSLTAHYGYTF.

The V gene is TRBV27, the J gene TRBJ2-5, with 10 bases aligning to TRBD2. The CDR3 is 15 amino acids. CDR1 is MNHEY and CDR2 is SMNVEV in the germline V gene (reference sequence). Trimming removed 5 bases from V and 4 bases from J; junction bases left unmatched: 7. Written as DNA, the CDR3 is TGTGCCAGCAGTCCTAGCGGGAGCGGAGCAGAGACCCAGTACTTC. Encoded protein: CASSPSGSGAETQYF.

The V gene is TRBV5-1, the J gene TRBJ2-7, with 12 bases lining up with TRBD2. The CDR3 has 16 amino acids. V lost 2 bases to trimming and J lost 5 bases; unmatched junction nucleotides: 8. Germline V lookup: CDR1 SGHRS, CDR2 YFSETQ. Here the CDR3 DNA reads TGCGCCAGCAGCTTCTTCGGACTAGCGGGATCTGACGAGCAGTACTTC. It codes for CASSFFGLAGSDEQYF.

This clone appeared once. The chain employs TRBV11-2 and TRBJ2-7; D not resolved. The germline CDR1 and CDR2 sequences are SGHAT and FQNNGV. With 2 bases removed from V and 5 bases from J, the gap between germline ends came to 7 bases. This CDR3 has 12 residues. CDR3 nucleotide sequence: TGTGCCAGCAGCTTAATGATTAACGAGCAGTACTTC. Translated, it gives CASSLMINEQYF. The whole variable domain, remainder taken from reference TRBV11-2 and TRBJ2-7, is EAGVAQSPRYKIIEKRQSVAFWCNPISGHATLYWYQQILGQGPKLLIQFQNNGVVDDSQLPKDRFSAERLKGVDSTLKIQPAKLEDSAVYLCASSLMINEQYFGPGTRLTVT.

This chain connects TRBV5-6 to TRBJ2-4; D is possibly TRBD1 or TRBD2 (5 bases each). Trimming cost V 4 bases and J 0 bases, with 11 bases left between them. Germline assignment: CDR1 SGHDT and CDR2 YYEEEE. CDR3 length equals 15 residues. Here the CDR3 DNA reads TGTGCCAGCAGCCAGGGACCGATAGCCAAAAACATTCAGTACTTC. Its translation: CASSQGPIAKNIQYF. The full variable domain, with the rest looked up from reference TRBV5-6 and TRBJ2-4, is DAGVTQSPTHLIKTRGQQVTLRCSPKSGHDTVSWYQQALGQGPQFIFQYYEEEERQRGNFPDRFSGHQFPNYSSELNVNALLLGDSALYLCASSQGPIAKNIQYFGAGTRLSVL.

CDR3 sequence (DNA): TGTGCCAGCAGCTTAGGGAGGTTACAGGGTCCACTGCGGGGCTACACCTTC. It is translated as CASSLGRLQGPLRGYTF. The chain joins TRBV7-8 to TRBJ1-2; D is perhaps TRBD1 (6 bases). This CDR3 has 17 amino acids. Trimming left V 1 base short and J 8 bases short, with 23 bases between. Germline V gene data show CDR1 as SGHVS and CDR2 as FQNEAQ. The full variable domain, rest sourced from reference TRBV7-8 and TRBJ1-2, is GAGVSQSPRYKVAKRGQDVALRCDPISGHVSLFWYQQALGQGPEFLTYFQNEAQLDKSGLPSDRFFAERPEGSVSTLKIQRTQQEDSAVYLCASSLGRLQGPLRGYTFGSGTRLTVV.

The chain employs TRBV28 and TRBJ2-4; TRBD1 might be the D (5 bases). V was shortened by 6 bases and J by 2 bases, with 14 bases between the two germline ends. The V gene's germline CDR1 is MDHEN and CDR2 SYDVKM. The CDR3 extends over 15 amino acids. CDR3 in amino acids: CASSKLDRPKNIQYF. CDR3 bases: TGTGCCAGCAGCAAATTAGACAGACCCAAAAACATTCAGTACTTC.

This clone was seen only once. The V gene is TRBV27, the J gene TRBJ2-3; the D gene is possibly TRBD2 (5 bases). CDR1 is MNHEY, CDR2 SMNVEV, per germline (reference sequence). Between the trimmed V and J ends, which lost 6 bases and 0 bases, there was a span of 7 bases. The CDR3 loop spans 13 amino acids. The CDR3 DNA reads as TGTGCCAGCAGACGCGGGAGCACAGATACGCAGTATTTT. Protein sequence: CASRRGSTDTQYF.

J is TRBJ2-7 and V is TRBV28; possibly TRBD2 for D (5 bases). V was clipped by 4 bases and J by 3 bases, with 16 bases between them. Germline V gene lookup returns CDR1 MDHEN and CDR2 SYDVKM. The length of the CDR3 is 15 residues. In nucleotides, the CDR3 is TGTGCCAGCAGTTCCAACCGGGAATGGATCTACGAGCAGTACTTC. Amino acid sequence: CASSSNREWIYEQYF.

The CDR3 nucleotides are TGTGCCAGCTCACCACTCCCTTTCGCCACTGAAGCTTTCTTT. Its translation is CASSPLPFATEAFF. The rearrangement joins TRBV18 to TRBJ1-1; D not certain. The germline V gene encodes CDR1 KGHSH and CDR2 LQKENI. The CDR3 is 14 residues long. Deletions cut 1 base from V and 4 bases from J, with 10 bases between.